The next 12 T cell receptor beta chains were all read from a single sample in a study of blood T cells in healthy people across ages. Together with a sample-barcoded 5' primer, a J-beta primer mix was included in a second PCR lasting roughly 6 to 12 cycles. A single record per CDR3 protein comes from TCRdb applying MiXCR to the 5' RACE reads. The sample has about 720,000 distinct CDR3 sequences; 22% are singletons. Specimen: blood. These receptors all stem from a man aged 70 or older in good health.

The V gene is TRBV5-1, the J gene TRBJ1-5; D possibly corresponds to TRBD1 (5 bases). Deletions cut 5 bases from V and 3 bases from J, with 12 bases between. Germline-derived CDR1 and CDR2 are SGHRS and YFSETQ. The CDR3 runs to 14 residues. The CDR3 loop reads CASRVGGDNQPQHF. CDR3 nucleotide sequence: TGCGCCAGCAGGGTCGGGGGGGACAATCAGCCCCAGCATTTT.

The chain carries TRBV15 and TRBJ2-6, with D possibly matching TRBD2 (5 bases). The germline gives CDR1 LNHNV, CDR2 YYDKDF (reference sequence). The CDR3 is 17 amino acids. V gave up 0 bases and J gave up 7 bases, with 16 bases separating them. The DNA for the CDR3 is TGTGCCACCAGCAGAGATCCAGGCTTTAGCGCCGCCAACGTCCTGACTTTC. Amino acids: CATSRDPGFSAANVLTF.

This clonotype has only a few counts. The chain has TRBV14 and TRBJ1-3; D is ambiguous. V was trimmed by 1 base and J by 0 bases, leaving 7 bases between them. The CDR3 has 15 amino acids. Germline values: CDR1 SGHDN, CDR2 FVKESK. The CDR3 coding sequence is TGTGCCAGCAGCCAAGCGCGCTCCTCTGGAAACACCATATATTTT. Its translation is CASSQARSSGNTIYF.

The V gene is TRBV7-7, the J gene TRBJ1-4, with a weak D call TRBD1 (5 bases). CDR1 is SSHAT, CDR2 FNYEAQ, per germline (reference sequence). V was clipped by 3 bases and J by 1 base, with 15 bases between them. This CDR3 is built from 17 residues. The CDR3 spells CASSFLVQGLTNEKLFF. The CDR3, as DNA: TGTGCCAGCAGCTTTTTGGTCCAGGGACTAACTAATGAAAAACTGTTTTTT.

The J gene is TRBJ2-1, the V gene TRBV6-2 or TRBV6-3; TRBD2 aligns across 7 bases. From germline, CDR1 is MNHEY and CDR2 SVGEGT. V was pared by 6 bases and J by 7 bases, with 9 bases of the junction left unmatched. This CDR3 is built from 14 residues. The CDR3 sequence: CASRHDAGVNEQFF. The CDR3 DNA sequence: TGTGCCAGCAGGCACGATGCGGGGGTAAATGAGCAGTTCTTC.

The genes are TRBV25-1 and TRBJ2-7; possibly TRBD2 for D (6 bases). The DNA end is a closer match to TRBJ2-1, so the J assignment may be wrong. The germline V gene has CDR1 MGHDK and CDR2 SYGVNS. CDR3 length equals 13 residues. CDR3 DNA: TGTGCCAGCACCCAAGTCGGGGGTTATGAGCAGTTCTTC. Its translation is CASTQVGGYEQFF.

The CDR3 loop reads CATSQRYEQYF. CDR3 bases: TGTGCCACCAGTCAGCGCTACGAGCAGTACTTC. This chain connects TRBV15 to TRBJ2-7; no clear D. CDR1 LNHNV and CDR2 YYDKDF come from the germline V gene (reference sequence). Trimming removed 6 bases from V and 3 bases from J, with 6 bases in between. The CDR3 runs to 11 residues.

This clonotype appeared a few times. V is TRBV12-3 or TRBV12-4 and J is TRBJ2-6; 7 bases align to TRBD1. Losses at the gene ends were 5 bases for V and 1 base for J; bases not matched to a gene: 2. CDR3 size: 15 residues. CDR3 in DNA: TGTGCCAGCAGTCCACAGGGGTCTGGGGCCAACGTCCTGACTTTC. This codes for CASSPQGSGANVLTF.

The chain joins TRBV20-1 to TRBJ2-5; 11 bases are shared with TRBD1. The ends lost 6 bases at V and 5 bases at J; junction bases unmatched: 8. This CDR3 has 14 residues. Germline CDR1 reads DFQATT; CDR2 reads SNEGSKA (reference sequence). CDR3 sequence: CSARTGTGGETQYF. CDR3 bases: TGCAGTGCCCGAACCGGGACAGGGGGTGAGACCCAGTACTTC.

This clonotype was picked up many times. The chain is built from TRBV7-2 and TRBJ1-2; a possible D gene is TRBD1 (5 bases). There are 13 residues in the CDR3. Germline V gene lookup returns CDR1 SGHTA and CDR2 FQGNSA. V was cut by 5 bases and J by 7 bases, with 14 bases left in between. For the CDR3, the DNA is TGTGCCAGCAGCCGGGACTCTAGCCGTGGCTACACCTTC. The encoded protein is CASSRDSSRGYTF.

V usage is TRBV11-3 and J usage is TRBJ2-5; 9 bases are shared with TRBD2. CDR1 and CDR2 (germline): SGHNT, YENEEA. The CDR3 is made up of 15 amino acids. J was trimmed by 2 bases and V by 3 bases; bases with no gene match: 4. In DNA form, the CDR3 reads TGTGCCAGCAGCTTCGGACTAGCGAAACAAGAGACCCAGTACTTC. As protein: CASSFGLAKQETQYF.

V and J are TRBV14 and TRBJ2-7, with 7 bases identical to TRBD2. This CDR3 spans 13 amino acids. The germline gives CDR1 SGHDN, CDR2 FVKESK. Germline trimming cut 5 bases from V and 7 bases from J; bases unmatched to any gene: 8. The DNA of the CDR3 is TGTGCCAGCAGCGCACGACTAGCAGGGGAGCAGTACGTC. Encoded protein: CASSARLAGEQYV.